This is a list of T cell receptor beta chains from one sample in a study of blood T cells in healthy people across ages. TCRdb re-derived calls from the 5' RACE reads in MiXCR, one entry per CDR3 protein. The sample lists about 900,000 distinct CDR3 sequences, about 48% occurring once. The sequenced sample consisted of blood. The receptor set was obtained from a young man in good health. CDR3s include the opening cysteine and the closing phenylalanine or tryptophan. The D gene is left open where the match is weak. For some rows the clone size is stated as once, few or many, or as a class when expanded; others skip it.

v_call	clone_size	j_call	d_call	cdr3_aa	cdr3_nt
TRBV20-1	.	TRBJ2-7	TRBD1	CSAQGEVTYEQYF	TGCAGTGCTCAGGGGGAAGTGACCTACGAGCAGTACTTC
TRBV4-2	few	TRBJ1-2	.	CASSQVDGTIGYTF	TGTGCCAGCAGCCAAGTAGACGGGACTATAGGCTACACCTTC
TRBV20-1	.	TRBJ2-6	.	CSAPSLPGANVLTF	TGCAGTGCCCCTAGTCTTCCTGGGGCCAACGTCCTGACTTTC
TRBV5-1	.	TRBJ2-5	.	CASSWRDGHQETQYF	TGCGCCAGCAGCTGGCGGGACGGCCACCAAGAGACCCAGTACTTC
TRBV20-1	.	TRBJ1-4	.	CSAFPYGAGNEKLFF	TGCAGTGCTTTCCCGTACGGGGCGGGAAATGAAAAACTGTTTTTT
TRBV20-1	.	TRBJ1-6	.	CSARGGQSSPLHF	TGCAGTGCTAGGGGGGGGCAGAGTTCACCCCTCCACTTT
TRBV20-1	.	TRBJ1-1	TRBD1	CSARKTGSTEAFF	TGCAGTGCTAGGAAGACAGGGTCCACTGAAGCTTTCTTT
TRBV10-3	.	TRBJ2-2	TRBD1	CASLGTAVTGELFF	TGTGCCTCACTAGGGACAGCCGTCACCGGGGAGCTGTTTTTT
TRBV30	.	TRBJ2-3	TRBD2	CAWSVGGAVDTQYF	TGTGCCTGGAGTGTCGGGGGGGCCGTAGATACGCAGTATTTT
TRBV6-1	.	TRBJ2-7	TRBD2	CASSEPIGGAGYNEQYF	TGTGCCAGCAGTGAACCTATCGGGGGGGCTGGATACAATGAGCAGTACTTC
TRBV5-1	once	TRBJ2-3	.	CASSLAGIADTQYF	TGCGCCAGCAGCTTGGCGGGGATCGCAGATACGCAGTATTTT
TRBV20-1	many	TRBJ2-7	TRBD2	CSAQEPISGGSYEQYF	TGCAGTGCGCAGGAACCGATAAGCGGGGGGTCATACGAGCAGTACTTC
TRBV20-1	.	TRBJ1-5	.	CSARDAGASVSNQPQHF	TGCAGTGCTAGAGATGCGGGGGCGTCTGTTAGCAATCAGCCCCAGCATTTT
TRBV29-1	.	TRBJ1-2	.	CIAWRGFPGCGYTF	TGCATCGCATGGAGAGGGTTCCCCGGCTGTGGCTACACCTTC
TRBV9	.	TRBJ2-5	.	CASNPTGFQETQYF	TGTGCCAGCAACCCGACAGGTTTCCAAGAGACCCAGTACTTC
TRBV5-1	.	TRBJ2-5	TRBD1	CASSFTDRGKETQYF	TGCGCCAGCAGCTTTACCGACAGGGGAAAAGAGACCCAGTACTTC
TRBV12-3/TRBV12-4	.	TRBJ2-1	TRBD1	CASSLVGGTGGYNEQFF	TGTGCCAGCAGTTTAGTAGGTGGGACAGGGGGCTACAATGAGCAGTTCTTC
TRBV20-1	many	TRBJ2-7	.	CSANKGPYEQYF	TGCAGTGCGAACAAGGGTCCCTACGAGCAGTACTTC
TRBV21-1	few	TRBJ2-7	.	CATPGYYEQYF	TGTGCCACCCCAGGGTACTACGAGCAGTACTTC